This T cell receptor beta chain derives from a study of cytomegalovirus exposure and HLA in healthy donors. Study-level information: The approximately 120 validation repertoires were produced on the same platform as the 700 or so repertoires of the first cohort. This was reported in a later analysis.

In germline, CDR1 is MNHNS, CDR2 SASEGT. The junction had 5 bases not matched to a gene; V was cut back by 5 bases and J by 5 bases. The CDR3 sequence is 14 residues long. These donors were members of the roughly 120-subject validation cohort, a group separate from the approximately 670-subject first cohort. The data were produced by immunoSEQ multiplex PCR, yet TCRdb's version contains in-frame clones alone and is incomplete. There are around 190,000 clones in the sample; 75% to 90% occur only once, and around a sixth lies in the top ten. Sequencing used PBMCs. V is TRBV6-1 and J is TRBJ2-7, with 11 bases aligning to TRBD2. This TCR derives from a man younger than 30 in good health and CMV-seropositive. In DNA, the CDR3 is TGTGCCAGCAGTCATAGCGGGGGGGCAGACGAGCAGTACTTC. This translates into CASSHSGGADEQYF.